This T cell receptor (beta chain) was found in a study of cytomegalovirus exposure and HLA in healthy donors. Broader study findings: Cytomegalovirus association was assigned to some 160 TCR beta chains.

On this clone itself: Its antigen is still unknown.

With 4 bases clipped from V and 3 bases from J, the junction kept 6 bases outside the gene matches. The germline V gene has CDR1 MNHEY and CDR2 SMNVEV (reference sequence). The length of the CDR3 is 15 residues. TCRdb's copy holds only in-frame clones and misses some; the assay was immunoSEQ multiplex PCR. The sample contains 150,000 to 200,000 clones, around nine tenths of which appear only once. The chain has TRBV27 and TRBJ1-2; 9 bases fit TRBD1. Sequencing was done on a sample of PBMCs. The receptor's source is a woman aged 18-29 years in good health and CMV-seropositive. CDR3: CASSSTGGKYYGYTF. CDR3 DNA: TGTGCCAGCAGTTCCACAGGGGGCAAATACTATGGCTACACCTTC.